Below, 15 T cell receptor beta chains from the same sample are listed, as sequenced in a study of tumor and adjacent non-tumor tissue in lung cancer. TCRbeta libraries were built with three rounds of nested PCR, modified from ARM-PCR. TCRdb redid the calling of the multiplex PCR reads with MiXCR, one entry per CDR3 protein. The table has around 80,000 distinct CDR3 sequences, about 82% seen once. No cell sorting was done before RNA was extracted from the tissue. Distant lung tissue was collected more than 3 cm away from the tumor edge. The sequencing input was distant non-tumor lung tissue. Receptors were obtained from a man aged 55 to 70 with non-small cell lung cancer.

There are a few counts of this clonotype. A junction boundary mismatches the germline segment, possibly from a read error. V is TRBV28 and J is TRBJ2-7; D is unresolved. Germline loops: CDR1 MDHEN, CDR2 SYDVKM. There are 16 residues in the CDR3. In DNA form, the CDR3 reads TGTGCCAGTAGTTTATATAAGGGTCTTATCTCCTACGAACATTACTTC. It encodes CASSLYKGLISYEHYF.

As regards this clonotype: The junction and the germline gene differ at one end; a read error may be behind it. The V call is TRBV20-1, the J call TRBJ1-2; D call uncertain. Looked up from germline, CDR1 is DFQATT and CDR2 is SNEGSKA (reference sequence). This CDR3 is 13 amino acids long. The CDR3 sequence is CSVAPRTTDGYTF. Written as DNA, the CDR3 is TGTAGTGTTGCCCCACGGACTACTGATGGCTACACCTTC.

Comments on this clonotype: The CDR3 carries no conserved terminal phenylalanine or tryptophan, so it likely arises from a read error. The chain links TRBV11-3 to TRBJ2-4, with D possibly being TRBD1 (6 bases). Germline V gene sequence: CDR1 SGHNT, CDR2 YENEEA. The germline V and J ends were trimmed by 2 bases and 2 bases, with 13 bases remaining between them. This CDR3 region has 16 residues. CDR3 coding DNA: TGTGCCAGCAGCTTATCCGGGACATTCACCAAAAACATTCAGTACTTA. Translated, it gives CASSLSGTFTKNIQYL.

Concerning this clonotype: Since a much larger clone is just one base distant, this may be a read error. V gene TRBV28 combines with J gene TRBJ2-1; TRBD2 might be the D (6 bases). The CDR3 extends over 16 amino acids. Per germline, CDR1 MDHEN and CDR2 SYDVKM. The CDR3 spells CASSSTGTRTYNEQSF. CDR3 nucleotides: TGTGCCAGCAGTTCTACCGGGACTCGTACCTACAATGAGCAGTCCTTC.

Comment on this clonotype: Germline is not matched at one junction end, which may reflect a read error. CDR3 DNA sequence: TGCAGCGTTGTAGCCAGGAACGCCGGGGAGCTGCTTTTT. It codes for CSVVARNAGELLF. The V call is TRBV29-1, the J call TRBJ2-2, with D tentatively TRBD2 (5 bases). Looked up from germline, CDR1 is SQVTM and CDR2 is ANQGSEA. The CDR3 has 13 amino acids.

This clonotype was recorded only once. This chain uses TRBV6-1 with TRBJ1-5; D uncertain. V shed 2 bases and J shed 10 bases, with 12 bases lying between them. CDR1 is MNHNS and CDR2 is SASEGT in the germline V gene. The CDR3 length is 13 residues. The CDR3 nucleotides are TGTGCCAGCAGTGAAATCCAAGGGTCCCCCCAGCATTTT. This translates into CASSEIQGSPQHF.

Details on this clonotype: One end of the junction fails to match germline, which may point to a read error. The rearrangement joins TRBV4-3 to TRBJ1-5; D is perhaps TRBD1 (5 bases). Germline-derived CDR1 and CDR2 are LGHNA and YSLEER. This CDR3 is built from 14 residues. The CDR3 protein is CASNQDGARQHQHF. The CDR3 region has the DNA TGCGCCAGCAACCAAGATGGAGCACGACAGCACCAGCATTTT.

On this clonotype: Without the conserved terminal phenylalanine or tryptophan, this CDR3 likely stems from a read error. V usage is TRBV11-2 and J usage is TRBJ2-6; 7 nucleotides align to TRBD1. This CDR3 spans 19 amino acids. Germline assignment: CDR1 SGHAT and CDR2 FQNNGV. CDR3 DNA sequence: TGTGCCAGCAACTTAGTTCCTAAGGACAGGCCCTCTGGGGCCAACGTCCTGACTATC. This sequence encodes CASNLVPKDRPSGANVLTI.

The gene calls are TRBV4-1 and TRBJ2-1; 8 bases agree with TRBD1. This CDR3 comprises 15 residues. Losses at the gene ends were 3 bases for V and 9 bases for J; bases not matched to a gene: 10. From germline, CDR1 is MGHRA and CDR2 YSYEKL. CDR3 DNA: TGCGCCAGCAGCCATCCCCATCAGGGGGCGGTTGAGCAGTTCTTC. It yields the protein CASSHPHQGAVEQFF.

This clonotype was observed a handful of times. CDR3 region: CASSQGATNEKLFF. In DNA form, the CDR3 reads TGCGCCAGCAGCCAAGGGGCAACTAATGAAAAACTGTTTTTT. The chain links TRBV4-1 to TRBJ1-4, with D unresolved. Per germline, CDR1 MGHRA and CDR2 YSYEKL. The CDR3 is 14 residues long. V gave up 1 base and J gave up 0 bases, with 3 bases separating them.

As for this clonotype: Relative to the germline gene, one junction end is altered; a read error may explain this. This chain uses TRBV4-2 with TRBJ2-7, with D perhaps given as TRBD1 or TRBD2 (5 bases each). Germline lookup yields CDR1 LGHNA and CDR2 YNFKEQ. The CDR3 is 15 amino acids. CDR3 coding DNA: TGCGCCAGCAGCCAAGATTCAGGAGATCTGGGGGAGCAATACTTC. Amino acids: CASSQDSGDLGEQYF.

The table lists this clonotype with a count of one. This chain uses TRBV4-1 with TRBJ2-1; D gene uncertain. The V gene lost 2 bases and the J gene lost 1 base, with 12 bases spanning the gap. Per the germline V gene, CDR1 is MGHRA and CDR2 is YSYEKL. This CDR3 region has 16 residues. This chain's CDR3 is CASSQYRSPSYNEQFF. CDR3 coding DNA: TGCGCCAGCAGCCAATATCGTTCCCCGTCCTACAATGAGCAGTTCTTC.

Comment on this clonotype: The junction departs from germline at one end; a sequencing error may be responsible. The chain employs TRBV11-2 and TRBJ2-5; the D call may be TRBD1 or TRBD2 (6 bases each). This CDR3 spans 16 amino acids. CDR1 is SGHAT, CDR2 FQNNGV, per germline. In DNA, the CDR3 is TGTGTCAGCAGCTCCTCAATTGGGGGGCCAAATGAGACCCAGTACTTC. Translated: CVSSSSIGGPNETQYF.

About this clonotype: One end of the junction varies from germline; a read error may be responsible. The V gene is TRBV4-2, the J gene TRBJ1-4; D is unclear. CDR3 length: 16 amino acids. Germline V gene sequence: CDR1 LGHNA, CDR2 YNFKEQ. CDR3 loop: CASSQAEHTTNGKLFF. The CDR3 region has the DNA TGTGCCAGCAGCCAAGCCGAGCACACAACTAATGGAAAACTGTTTTTT.

This clonotype was observed a few times. V usage is TRBV20-1 and J usage is TRBJ2-1; 16 bases are shared with TRBD2. Germline V gives CDR1 DFQATT, CDR2 SNEGSKA (reference sequence). The J segment lost 8 bases and the V segment lost 3 bases, leaving 10 bases of the junction unmatched. The CDR3 covers 17 residues. Here the CDR3 DNA reads TGCAGTGCTAGCCCCGGGACTAGCGGGGGGGCTTACTATGAGCAGTTCTTC. Translating it yields CSASPGTSGGAYYEQFF.